These 14 T cell receptor beta chains originate from one sample sequenced in a study of blood T cell repertoires in COVID-19. Assay: immunoSEQ multiplex PCR; the TCRdb copy retains only in-frame clones and omits some. The sample includes 150,000 to 200,000 clones, just over 90% of them seen just once. The source material was peripheral blood. These receptors originate from a woman in her fifties or sixties with COVID-19, enrolled during active disease.

This clone appeared once. The chain employs TRBV3-1 (or the pseudogene TRBV3-2) and TRBJ1-6, with D tentatively TRBD1 (6 bases). CDR1 is LGHDT and CDR2 is YNNKEL in the germline V gene (reference sequence). This CDR3 is built from 14 residues. V lost 4 bases to trimming and J lost 7 bases, with 11 bases between them. The CDR3 DNA is TGTGCCAGCAGCCTCCAGGGGCTGAATTCACCCCTCCACTTT. Its protein product is CASSLQGLNSPLHF.

V is TRBV5-1 and J is TRBJ1-1; D not certain. CDR1 is SGHRS and CDR2 is YFSETQ in the germline V gene. The length of the CDR3 is 13 residues. With 0 bases removed from V and 1 base from J, the gap between germline ends came to 4 bases. CDR3 region: CASSLASNTEAFF. CDR3 coding DNA: TGCGCCAGCAGCTTGGCCTCGAACACTGAAGCTTTCTTT.

V usage is TRBV5-1 and J usage is TRBJ1-6; 11 bases fit TRBD1. J gave up 1 base and V 1 base, and 10 bases lay outside the gene matches. The CDR3 covers 20 residues. Germline V gives CDR1 SGHRS, CDR2 YFSETQ. The DNA for the CDR3 is TGCGCCAGCAGCTTGACCTGGACAGGGGGCCGTTCGTCCTATAATTCACCCCTCCACTTT. Its translation: CASSLTWTGGRSSYNSPLHF.

The chain links TRBV5-8 to TRBJ1-2; D possibly corresponds to TRBD1 (5 bases). The CDR3 runs to 13 residues. V gave up 4 bases and J gave up 0 bases, with 7 bases separating them. CDR1 SGHTS and CDR2 YDEGEE come from the germline V gene. The CDR3 coding sequence is TGTGCCAGCAGCAAGGACACTAACTATGGCTACACCTTC. This gives the protein CASSKDTNYGYTF.

The rearrangement joins TRBV10-3 to TRBJ2-7, with 9 nucleotides matching TRBD2. The germline gives CDR1 ENHRY, CDR2 SYGVKD. The CDR3 totals 13 residues. J lost 6 bases, V lost 5 bases, and 5 bases had no gene match. DNA for the CDR3: TGTGCCATCAGTAGCGGGGGGCCTTCCGAGCAGTACTTC. The encoded protein is CAISSGGPSEQYF.

This chain links TRBV12-3 or TRBV12-4 with TRBJ1-1, with D possibly matching TRBD1 (6 bases). This CDR3 is built from 13 residues. V gave up 5 bases and J gave up 4 bases, with 11 bases separating them. CDR3 amino acids: CASSTTGSTEAFF. The CDR3 coding sequence is TGTGCCAGCAGTACAACAGGGAGCACTGAAGCTTTCTTT.

J is TRBJ1-1 and V is TRBV19; TRBD1 aligns across 7 bases. This CDR3 region has 14 residues. Trimming removed 3 bases from V and 4 bases from J; junction bases left unmatched: 5. Per germline, CDR1 LNHDA and CDR2 SQIVND (reference sequence). CDR3 sequence (DNA): TGTGCCAGTAGTATCGGCAGGGGGAGCACTGAAGCTTTCTTT. Its protein product is CASSIGRGSTEAFF.

J is TRBJ2-1 and V is TRBV7-2; 10 nucleotides match TRBD2. Germline assignment: CDR1 SGHTA and CDR2 FQGNSA. There are 14 residues in the CDR3. The trim removed 1 base at V and 10 bases at J, leaving 4 bases unmatched. In DNA form, the CDR3 reads TGTGCCAGCAGCTTAGGGCTAGCGGGGGAGGAGCAGTTCTTC. Its protein is CASSLGLAGEEQFF.

The chain employs TRBV10-3 and TRBJ1-1; D is possibly TRBD1 (5 bases). This CDR3 is built from 13 residues. Trimming pared 6 bases from V and 9 bases from J, leaving 17 bases between. In germline, CDR1 is ENHRY, CDR2 SYGVKD. CDR3 region: CAISDPKGTKAFF. In nucleotides, the CDR3 is TGTGCCATCAGCGACCCTAAGGGGACTAAAGCTTTCTTT.

The V gene is TRBV7-3, the J gene TRBJ2-2; 7 positions match TRBD2. Losses at the gene ends were 3 bases for V and 7 bases for J; bases not matched to a gene: 8. CDR1 and CDR2 (germline): SGHTA, FQGTGA. The CDR3 totals 15 residues. CDR3 loop: CASSLSPSGRGELFF. Here the CDR3 DNA reads TGTGCCAGCAGCTTGAGCCCTAGCGGACGCGGGGAGCTGTTTTTT.

This clone was counted a single time. The chain couples TRBV6-1 to TRBJ2-2; 10 bases are a match to TRBD1. Trimming removed 2 bases from V and 5 bases from J; junction bases left unmatched: 11. Germline CDR1 MNHNS, CDR2 SASEGT. This CDR3 has 18 residues. This CDR3 reads CASSESPAGTGVTGELFF. The DNA for the CDR3 is TGTGCCAGCAGTGAATCCCCTGCCGGGACAGGGGTGACCGGGGAGCTGTTTTTT.

The V and J genes are TRBV11-3 and TRBJ2-1; 11 nucleotides line up with TRBD2. CDR3 size: 15 residues. From germline, CDR1 is SGHNT and CDR2 YENEEA. J gave up 6 bases and V 5 bases, and 6 bases lay outside the gene matches. CDR3 region: CASSPTGTSGNEQFF. The CDR3 DNA reads TGTGCCAGCAGCCCTACCGGGACTAGCGGCAATGAGCAGTTCTTC.

The V gene is TRBV7-8, the J gene TRBJ1-1; perhaps TRBD1 as D (5 bases). The CDR3 has 14 amino acids. Trimming cost V 3 bases and J 4 bases, with 12 bases left between them. Germline V gene sequence: CDR1 SGHVS, CDR2 FQNEAQ. The CDR3 region has the DNA TGTGCCAGCAGCTTCGGCAGGGTAGGCACTGAAGCTTTCTTT. Protein: CASSFGRVGTEAFF.

The rearrangement links TRBV3-1 (or the pseudogene TRBV3-2) to TRBJ2-5; 7 bases line up with TRBD2. The V gene end was trimmed by 9 bases and the J gene end by 3 bases; junction bases not matched to a gene: 4. The CDR3 totals 12 residues. Germline values: CDR1 LGHDT, CDR2 YNNKEL (reference sequence). CDR3 sequence reads: CARGSGEETQYF. Written as DNA, the CDR3 is TGTGCCAGAGGGAGCGGGGAAGAGACCCAGTACTTC.